The 20 T cell receptor beta chains below all came from one sample that was sequenced in a study of blood T cell repertoires in COVID-19. The table came from immunoSEQ multiplex PCR; TCRdb's copy has only in-frame clones and leaves some out. The sample includes around 200,000 clones, approximately 84% of them seen just once. Source material: peripheral blood. These TCRs come from a man aged 50 to 60 with active or convalescent COVID-19.

This chain connects TRBV9 to TRBJ1-2; maybe TRBD1 (5 bases). Per germline, CDR1 SGDLS and CDR2 YYNGEE. The CDR3 consists of 15 residues. V was clipped by 0 bases and J by 8 bases, with 17 bases between them. In DNA form, the CDR3 reads TGTGCCAGCAGCGTAGGGGTGGGGACTCGAGGAGGCTACACCTTC. Encoded protein: CASSVGVGTRGGYTF.

The rearrangement joins TRBV7-2 to TRBJ2-5, with 8 bases fitting TRBD2. The CDR3 has 14 amino acids. From germline, CDR1 is SGHTA and CDR2 FQGNSA. After removal of 5 bases from V and 5 bases from J, the junction contained 7 bases not matched to a gene. The CDR3 coding sequence is TGTGCCAGCAGCCCCGGGAGGGCCCGGGAGACCCAGTACTTC. Residues: CASSPGRARETQYF.

The V call is TRBV27, the J call TRBJ2-7; TRBD1 is a possible D gene (5 bases). V lost 7 bases, J lost 3 bases, and 19 bases lay in between. CDR3 length equals 15 residues. CDR1 and CDR2 from the germline V gene are MNHEY and SMNVEV (reference sequence). The CDR3 DNA reads TGTGCCAGCACCCCTAACCCCCCAGGGCTCTACGAGCAGTACTTC. Translation gives CASTPNPPGLYEQYF.

This chain uses TRBV7-3 with TRBJ2-1; 11 positions match TRBD2. V was pared by 0 bases and J by 9 bases, with 4 bases of the junction left unmatched. Per the germline V gene, CDR1 is SGHTA and CDR2 is FQGTGA. The CDR3 has 15 residues. The DNA of the CDR3 is TGTGCCAGCAGCTTAACTAGCGGGGGGGCCGGTGAGCAGTTCTTC. It encodes CASSLTSGGAGEQFF.

This sequence joins TRBV6-5 and TRBJ2-1; D gene uncertain. Germline V CDR1 and CDR2: MNHEY, SVGAGI. The CDR3 spans 13 residues. Trimming pared 2 bases from V and 7 bases from J, leaving 9 bases between. The CDR3 DNA reads TGTGCCAGCAGTTACGCCAGCGCGAATGAGCAGTTCTTC. Its protein is CASSYASANEQFF.

The CDR3 DNA is TGTGCTAGTGCCCCCGGACTGTACACTGAAGCTTTCTTT. As protein: CASAPGLYTEAFF. V is TRBV12-5 and J is TRBJ1-1; no firm D call. Between the trimmed V and J ends, which lost 7 bases and 3 bases, there was a span of 12 bases. Germline CDR1 reads LGHNT; CDR2 reads FRNRAP. The CDR3 length is 13 residues. Looking up the rest from reference TRBV12-5 and TRBJ1-1 gives the full variable domain: DARVTQTPRHKVTEMGQEVTMRCQPILGHNTVFWYRQTMMQGLELLAYFRNRAPLDDSGMPKDRFSAEMPDATLATLKIQPSEPRDSAVYFCASAPGLYTEAFFGQGTRLTVV.

The CDR3 bases are TGTGCCAGTGGGGGACTAGCGGGGGTCACGGATACGCAGTATTTT. Translated, it gives CASGGLAGVTDTQYF. The J gene is TRBJ2-3, the V gene TRBV19, with TRBD2 matching over 14 bases. The ends lost 8 bases at V and 6 bases at J; junction bases unmatched: 7. Germline V gives CDR1 LNHDA, CDR2 SQIVND (reference sequence). The CDR3 runs 15 residues.

The rearrangement uses TRBV6-5 and TRBJ2-6; D ambiguous. Looked up from germline, CDR1 is MNHEY and CDR2 is SVGAGI. The CDR3 length is 13 residues. V lost 7 bases and J lost 4, with 8 bases in between. The CDR3 nucleotides read TGTGCCAGCAAGCGAGGCGGGGCCAACGTCCTGACTTTC. It codes for CASKRGGANVLTF.

The rearrangement joins TRBV2 to TRBJ2-1; TRBD2 agrees at 14 bases. The V gene's germline CDR1 is SNHLY and CDR2 FYNNEI. The CDR3 is made up of 16 amino acids. V lost 6 bases and J lost 9; bases outside the gene matches: 10. The CDR3 DNA sequence: TGTGCCAGCAGGGCGCTGACTAGCGGGGGGGGTGGTGAGCAGTTCTTC. This encodes CASRALTSGGGGEQFF.

The gene calls are TRBV7-2 and TRBJ2-5, with 7 positions matching TRBD1. CDR1 SGHTA and CDR2 FQGNSA come from the germline V gene. The CDR3 length is 15 residues. After removal of 5 bases from V and 5 bases from J, the junction contained 11 bases not matched to a gene. DNA for the CDR3: TGTGCCAGCAGCCCATCCAGGGGGTCGGCTGAGACCCAGTACTTC. Amino acid sequence: CASSPSRGSAETQYF.

This sequence joins TRBV25-1 and TRBJ2-7, with D perhaps TRBD2 (6 bases). The germline V gene encodes CDR1 MGHDK and CDR2 SYGVNS. With 8 bases removed from V and 4 bases from J, the gap between germline ends came to 18 bases. This CDR3 is 14 amino acids long. CDR3 coding DNA: TGTGCCAGCCGGGGGAGCGGTTGGGGGTACGAGCAGTACTTC. Protein product: CASRGSGWGYEQYF.

This clone was seen a handful of times. V and J are TRBV7-8 and TRBJ2-7; D possibly corresponds to TRBD1 (5 bases). Germline V CDR1 and CDR2: SGHVS, FQNEAQ. V gave up 5 bases and J gave up 7 bases, with 12 bases separating them. The CDR3 totals 12 residues. This chain's CDR3 is CASSPSQGEQYF. The CDR3 region has the DNA TGTGCCAGCAGCCCCAGCCAGGGAGAGCAGTACTTC. Looking up the rest from reference TRBV7-8 and TRBJ2-7 gives the full variable domain: GAGVSQSPRYKVAKRGQDVALRCDPISGHVSLFWYQQALGQGPEFLTYFQNEAQLDKSGLPSDRFFAERPEGSVSTLKIQRTQQEDSAVYLCASSPSQGEQYFGPGTRLTVT.

The genes are TRBV6-5 and TRBJ1-1, with D maybe TRBD1 (6 bases). V was pared by 2 bases and J by 8 bases, with 15 bases between. Germline V gives CDR1 MNHEY, CDR2 SVGAGI. CDR3 length: 14 residues. The CDR3, as DNA: TGTGCCAGCAGTTACACACAGGGTAGATTAGAAGCTTTCTTT. Translating gives CASSYTQGRLEAFF.

The V and J genes are TRBV27 and TRBJ2-1; 9 bases align to TRBD2. Germline V gene lookup returns CDR1 MNHEY and CDR2 SMNVEV (reference sequence). Trimming took 3 bases from V and 4 from J; bases not matched to a gene: 4. This CDR3 is 15 amino acids long. The CDR3 nucleotides are TGTGCCAGCAGTTTGGGAGCGGGGGGTTACAATGAGCAGTTCTTC. Translation gives CASSLGAGGYNEQFF.

The chain links TRBV6-5 to TRBJ1-2; 9 nucleotides agree with TRBD1. This CDR3 contains 14 residues. V lost 2 bases and J lost 6; bases outside the gene matches: 4. In germline, CDR1 is MNHEY, CDR2 SVGAGI. The chain's CDR3 is CASSYRTGENGYTF. The CDR3 coding sequence is TGTGCCAGCAGTTACCGGACAGGGGAAAATGGCTACACCTTC.

This sequence joins TRBV5-4 and TRBJ2-2; D ambiguous. This CDR3 comprises 16 residues. Germline CDR1 is SGHNT and CDR2 is YYREEE (reference sequence). Between the trimmed V and J ends, which lost 0 bases and 2 bases, there was a span of 11 bases. The CDR3 nucleotides read TGTGCCAGCAGCTTGGATTTAGCCTCTAACACCGGGGAGCTGTTTTTT. This encodes CASSLDLASNTGELFF.

The chain links TRBV15 to TRBJ2-5; 10 bases are a match to TRBD1. Germline values: CDR1 LNHNV, CDR2 YYDKDF (reference sequence). The CDR3 loop spans 15 amino acids. J gave up 4 bases and V 4 bases, and 6 bases lay outside the gene matches. The CDR3 spells CATSIDRGRGETQYF. The CDR3 coding sequence is TGTGCCACCAGCATTGACAGGGGGCGAGGAGAGACCCAGTACTTC. Supplemented by reference TRBV15 and TRBJ2-5, the full variable domain reads DAMVIQNPRYQVTQFGKPVTLSCSQTLNHNVMYWYQQKSSQAPKLLFHYYDKDFNNEADTPDNFQSRRPNTSFCFLDIRSPGLGDTAMYLCATSIDRGRGETQYFGPGTRLLVL.

CDR3 sequence: CASSTTGTGSYEQYF. As DNA, the CDR3 is TGTGCCAGTAGTACCACCGGGACTGGCTCCTACGAGCAGTACTTC. This sequence joins TRBV19 and TRBJ2-7, with D perhaps TRBD2 (6 bases). The V end was cut by 4 bases, the J end by 0 bases, with 13 bases between. In germline, CDR1 is LNHDA, CDR2 SQIVND (reference sequence). This CDR3 spans 15 amino acids.

In the case of this clone: This same CDR3 is encoded by further DNA sequences in the sample. CDR3 in DNA: TGTGCCTGGAGTGGAGACAGGGGAGGGACCGGGGAGCTGTTTTTT. Amino acid sequence: CAWSGDRGGTGELFF. V gene TRBV30 combines with J gene TRBJ2-2; D perhaps matches TRBD1 (8 bases). Germline V CDR1 and CDR2: GTSNPN, SVGIG (reference sequence). This CDR3 spans 15 amino acids. V lost 1 base, J lost 5 bases, and 14 bases lay in between.

The count of this clone is one. This chain joins TRBV7-9 and TRBJ1-1; a possible D gene is TRBD1 (5 bases). The CDR3 extends over 17 amino acids. Germline loops: CDR1 SEHNR, CDR2 FQNEAQ (reference sequence). The V gene lost 1 base and the J gene lost 1 base, with 16 bases spanning the gap. The CDR3 reads CASSLEPPGLQNTEAFF. The CDR3 DNA reads as TGTGCCAGCAGCTTAGAGCCTCCGGGACTGCAGAACACTGAAGCTTTCTTT.